These T cell receptor beta chains were read from a single sample in a study of blood T cell repertoires in COVID-19. Sequencing used immunoSEQ multiplex PCR; TCRdb keeps in-frame clones, though not all of them. The data show over 60,000 clones, with roughly 89% seen just once and about 10% held by the top ten. The sequencing sample was made of peripheral blood. The receptors were gathered from a man older than 75 with acute or convalescent COVID-19. Both conserved end residues are part of each CDR3. The D gene is left open where the match is weak. Some rows mark clone size as missing; the rest say once, few, many or name a class of expanded clone.

TRBJ2-5,TRBV5-6,TRBD1,few,TGTGCCAGCAGCTTGACAGGGGCGGGAGAGACCCAGTACTTC,CASSLTGAGETQYF
TRBJ1-1,TRBV5-6,-,-,TGTGCCAGCAGCACAGGGATGAACACTGAAGCTTTCTTT,CASSTGMNTEAFF
TRBJ2-4,TRBV30,TRBD2,-,TGTGCCTGGAGTCTGCCAGGGACTAGAAACATTCAGTACTTC,CAWSLPGTRNIQYF
TRBJ1-2,TRBV29-1,-,-,TGCAGCGCCTTGACAGAGAATGGCTACACCTTC,CSALTENGYTF
TRBJ2-5,TRBV5-4,-,-,TGTGCCAGCAGCTTGGATGTCGCGAGCGAAGAGACCCAGTACTTC,CASSLDVASEETQYF
TRBJ2-2,TRBV3-1/TRBV3-2,TRBD2,-,TGTGCCAGCAGCTATTTAGCGGGGCCCGACACCGGGGAGCTGTTTTTT,CASSYLAGPDTGELFF
TRBJ1-4,TRBV6-1,-,-,TGTGCCAGCAGTGTGACCGCTTGGCAGGGAGGCGAAAAACTGTTTTTT,CASSVTAWQGGEKLFF
TRBJ2-7,TRBV20-1,TRBD2,-,TGCAGTGCTAGTAGCGGGACTTACGAGCAGTACTTC,CSASSGTYEQYF
TRBJ1-1,TRBV5-1,-,-,TGCGCCAGCAGCTTCGGGAGCGGGGCCCTGTGGACTGAAGCTTTCTTT,CASSFGSGALWTEAFF
TRBJ2-6,TRBV19,-,-,TGTGCCAGTAGTATAGGTAGGACACGGTATGGCTCTGGGGCCAACGTCCTGACTTTC,CASSIGRTRYGSGANVLTF
TRBJ1-1,TRBV5-1,TRBD1,-,TGCGCCAGCAGCTCGCCGGGACAGTTGAACACTGAAGCTTTCTTT,CASSSPGQLNTEAFF
TRBJ2-1,TRBV19,TRBD2,-,TGTGCCAGTACCCCCCAAGCGGGATACGTCAATGAGCAGTTCTTC,CASTPQAGYVNEQFF
TRBJ1-4,TRBV15,-,-,TGTGCCACCAGCAGAGTATATGAAAAACTGTTTTTT,CATSRVYEKLFF
TRBJ2-1,TRBV7-2,TRBD2,-,TGTGCCAGCAGCCTCGGACTAGCGGGGTACAATGAGCAGTTCTTC,CASSLGLAGYNEQFF
TRBJ2-7,TRBV30,-,-,TGTGCCACCGACTTGGGGGCAAGGTACGAGCAGTACTTC,CATDLGARYEQYF
TRBJ1-2,TRBV2,-,once,TGTGCCAGCAGGGCCGGGACACCTAATTCAAGCCGGGGCTATGGCTACACCTTC,CASRAGTPNSSRGYGYTF
TRBJ2-1,TRBV11-2,TRBD2,-,TGTGCCAGCAGCTTAGAGGGTCGGCGGGGGGGCATGGATGAGCAGTTCTTC,CASSLEGRRGGMDEQFF
TRBJ2-1,TRBV7-2,TRBD2,once,TGTGCCAGCAGCTTAGCCGGGACTAGCGGGGGAAATGAGCAGTTCTTC,CASSLAGTSGGNEQFF
TRBJ2-1,TRBV10-3,TRBD2,-,TGTGCCATCAGTCTTACTAGCGGATCCTACAATGAGCAGTTCTTC,CAISLTSGSYNEQFF
TRBJ1-5,TRBV4-1,TRBD1,-,TGCGCCAGCAGCCAGGGAGGGACAGGGGGAGGTCAGCCCCAGCATTTT,CASSQGGTGGGQPQHF
TRBJ1-6,TRBV30,-,-,TGTGCCTGGAGGAGGCAGGGGCCATCTAATAATTCACCCCTCCACTTT,CAWRRQGPSNNSPLHF
TRBJ1-2,TRBV5-1,-,few,TGCGCCAGCAGGGACTCTAACTATGGCTACACCTTC,CASRDSNYGYTF
TRBJ2-5,TRBV2,-,-,TGTGCCAGCACCGGTAGCTCGCAAGGGACCCAGTACTTC,CASTGSSQGTQYF
TRBJ1-2,TRBV4-1,TRBD1,-,TGCGCCAGCAGCGCATCGGACAGGGAACGACCTGGCTACACCTTC,CASSASDRERPGYTF
TRBJ2-5,TRBV7-8,TRBD2,-,TGTGCCAGCAGCTCACTAGCGGGGTGGAGGGAGACCCAGTACTTC,CASSSLAGWRETQYF
TRBJ2-2,TRBV21-1,-,-,TGTGCCAGCAGCAAAGAGAGTAGCGGGAGCAGGGCCGGGGAGCTGTTTTTT,CASSKESSGSRAGELFF
TRBJ2-3,TRBV3-1/TRBV3-2,-,-,TGTGCCAGCAGCCAACCTAGCATGGATACGCAGTATTTT,CASSQPSMDTQYF
TRBJ1-1,TRBV7-8,-,-,TGTGCCAGCAGCGCCCGGACACAGAACACTGAAGCTTTCTTT,CASSARTQNTEAFF
TRBJ1-5,TRBV6-5,TRBD1,-,TGTGCCAGCCGGACAGGGGGTGGCCAGCCCCAGCATTTT,CASRTGGGQPQHF
TRBJ1-5,TRBV2,TRBD1,-,TGTGCCAGCAGTGGGCAGGGGGCAAGCAATCAGCCCCAGCATTTT,CASSGQGASNQPQHF
TRBJ2-3,TRBV7-9,TRBD2,-,TGTGCCAGCAGCGGACTAGAAGGCGCAGATACGCAGTATTTT,CASSGLEGADTQYF
TRBJ1-1,TRBV2,-,-,TGTGCCAGCAGTGATGAGGTCCCGGGTGCCACTGAAGCTTTCTTT,CASSDEVPGATEAFF